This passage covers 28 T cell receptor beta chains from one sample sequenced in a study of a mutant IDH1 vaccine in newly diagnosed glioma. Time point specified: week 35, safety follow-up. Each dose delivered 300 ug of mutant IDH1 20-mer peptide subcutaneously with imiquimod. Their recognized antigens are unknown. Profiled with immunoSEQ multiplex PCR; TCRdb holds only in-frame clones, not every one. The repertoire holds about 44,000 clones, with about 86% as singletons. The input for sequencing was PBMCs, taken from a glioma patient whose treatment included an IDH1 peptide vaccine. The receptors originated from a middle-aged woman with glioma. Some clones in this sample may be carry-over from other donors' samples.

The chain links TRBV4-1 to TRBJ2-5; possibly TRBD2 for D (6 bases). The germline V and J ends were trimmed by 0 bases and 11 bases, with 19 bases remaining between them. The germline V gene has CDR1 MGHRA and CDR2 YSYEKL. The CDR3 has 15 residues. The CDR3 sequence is CASSQDSGTSREQYF. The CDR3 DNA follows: TGCGCCAGCAGCCAAGACTCAGGCACGAGTCGGGAGCAGTACTTC.

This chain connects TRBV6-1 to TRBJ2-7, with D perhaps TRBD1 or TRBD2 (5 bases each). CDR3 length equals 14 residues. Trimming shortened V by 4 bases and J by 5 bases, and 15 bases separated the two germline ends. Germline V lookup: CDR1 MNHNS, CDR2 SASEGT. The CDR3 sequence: CASSVTGTEDEQYF. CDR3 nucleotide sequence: TGTGCCAGCAGTGTAACCGGGACCGAAGACGAGCAGTACTTC.

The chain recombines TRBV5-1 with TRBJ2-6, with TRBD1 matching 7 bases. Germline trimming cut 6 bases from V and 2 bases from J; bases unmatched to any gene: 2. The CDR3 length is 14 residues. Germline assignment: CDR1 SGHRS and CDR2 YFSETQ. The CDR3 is CASKRGPGANVLTF. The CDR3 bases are TGCGCCAGCAAAAGGGGGCCTGGGGCCAACGTCCTGACTTTC.

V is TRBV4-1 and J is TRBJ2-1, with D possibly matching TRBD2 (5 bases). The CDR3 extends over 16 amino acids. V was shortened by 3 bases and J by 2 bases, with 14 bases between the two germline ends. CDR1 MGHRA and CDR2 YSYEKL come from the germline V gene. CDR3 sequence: CASSQEKRGAYNEQFF. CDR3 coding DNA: TGCGCCAGCAGCCAGGAGAAACGGGGTGCCTACAATGAGCAGTTCTTC.

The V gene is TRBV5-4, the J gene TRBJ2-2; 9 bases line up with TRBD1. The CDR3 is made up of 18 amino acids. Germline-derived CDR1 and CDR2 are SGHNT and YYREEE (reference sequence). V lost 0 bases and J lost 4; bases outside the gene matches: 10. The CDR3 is CASSLVFRGQGTTGELFF. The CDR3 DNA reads TGTGCCAGCAGCTTGGTATTTAGGGGACAGGGTACCACCGGGGAGCTGTTTTTT.

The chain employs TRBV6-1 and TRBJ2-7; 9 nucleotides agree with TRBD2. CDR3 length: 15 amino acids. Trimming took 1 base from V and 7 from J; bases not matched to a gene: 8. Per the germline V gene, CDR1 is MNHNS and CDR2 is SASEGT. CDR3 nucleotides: TGTGCCAGCAGTGAAGAGGCAGCGGGAGGAGGAGAGCAGTACTTC. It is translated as CASSEEAAGGGEQYF.

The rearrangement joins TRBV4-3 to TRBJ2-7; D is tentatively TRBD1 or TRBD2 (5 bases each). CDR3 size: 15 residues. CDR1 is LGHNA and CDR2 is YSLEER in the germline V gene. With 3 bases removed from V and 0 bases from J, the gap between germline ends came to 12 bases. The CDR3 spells CASSHGTASSYEQYF. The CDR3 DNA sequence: TGCGCCAGCAGCCATGGGACGGCGAGCTCCTACGAGCAGTACTTC.

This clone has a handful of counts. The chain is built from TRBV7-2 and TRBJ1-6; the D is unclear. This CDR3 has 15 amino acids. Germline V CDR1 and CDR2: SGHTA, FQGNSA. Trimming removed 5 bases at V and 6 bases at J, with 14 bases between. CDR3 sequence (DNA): TGTGCCAGCAGCCCGAACAGTGGGAGTAATTCACCCCTCCACTTT. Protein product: CASSPNSGSNSPLHF.

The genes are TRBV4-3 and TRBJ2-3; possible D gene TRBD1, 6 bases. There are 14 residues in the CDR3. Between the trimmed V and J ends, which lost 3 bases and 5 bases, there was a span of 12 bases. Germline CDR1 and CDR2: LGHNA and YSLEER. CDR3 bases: TGCGCCAGCAGCCAGCAGCACAGGGAAGATACGCAGTATTTT. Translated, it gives CASSQQHREDTQYF.

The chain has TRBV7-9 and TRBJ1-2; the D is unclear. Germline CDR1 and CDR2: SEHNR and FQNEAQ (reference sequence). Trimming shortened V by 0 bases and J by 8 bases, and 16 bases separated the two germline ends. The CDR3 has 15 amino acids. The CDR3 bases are TGTGCCAGCAGCTTAGCAGTGGATTCGCGGGTCGGCTACACCTTC. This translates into CASSLAVDSRVGYTF.

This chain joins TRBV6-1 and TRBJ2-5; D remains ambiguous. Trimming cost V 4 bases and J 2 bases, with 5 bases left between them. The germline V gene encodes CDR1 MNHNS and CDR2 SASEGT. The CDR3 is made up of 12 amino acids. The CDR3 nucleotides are TGTGCCAGCAGTGCCCCTCAAGAGACCCAGTACTTC. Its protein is CASSAPQETQYF.

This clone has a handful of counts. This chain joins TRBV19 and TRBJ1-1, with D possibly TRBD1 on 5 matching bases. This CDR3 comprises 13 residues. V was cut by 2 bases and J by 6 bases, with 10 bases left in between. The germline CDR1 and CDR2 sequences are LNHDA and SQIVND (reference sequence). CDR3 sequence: CASSIRRGAEAFF. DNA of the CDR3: TGTGCCAGTAGTATACGGAGGGGCGCTGAAGCTTTCTTT.

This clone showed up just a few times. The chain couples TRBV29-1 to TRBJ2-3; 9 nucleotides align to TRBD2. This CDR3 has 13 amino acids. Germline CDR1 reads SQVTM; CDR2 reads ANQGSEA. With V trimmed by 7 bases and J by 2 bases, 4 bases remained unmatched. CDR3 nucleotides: TGCAGCGCCACTAGCGGGTTCACAGATACGCAGTATTTT. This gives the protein CSATSGFTDTQYF.

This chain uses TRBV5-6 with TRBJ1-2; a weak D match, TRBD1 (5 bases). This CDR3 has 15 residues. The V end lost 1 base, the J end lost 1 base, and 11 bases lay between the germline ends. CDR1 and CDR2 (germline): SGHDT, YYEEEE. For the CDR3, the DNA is TGTGCCAGCAGCTTGTATCCAGGGATTAACTATGGCTACACCTTC. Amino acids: CASSLYPGINYGYTF. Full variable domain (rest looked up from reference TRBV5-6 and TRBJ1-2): DAGVTQSPTHLIKTRGQQVTLRCSPKSGHDTVSWYQQALGQGPQFIFQYYEEEERQRGNFPDRFSGHQFPNYSSELNVNALLLGDSALYLCASSLYPGINYGYTFGSGTRLTVV.

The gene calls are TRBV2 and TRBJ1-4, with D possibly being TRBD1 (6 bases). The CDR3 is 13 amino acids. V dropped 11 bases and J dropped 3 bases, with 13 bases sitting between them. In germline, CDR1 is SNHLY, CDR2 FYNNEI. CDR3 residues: CACQGSPNEKLFF. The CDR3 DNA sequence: TGTGCCTGTCAGGGGAGTCCTAATGAAAAACTGTTTTTT.

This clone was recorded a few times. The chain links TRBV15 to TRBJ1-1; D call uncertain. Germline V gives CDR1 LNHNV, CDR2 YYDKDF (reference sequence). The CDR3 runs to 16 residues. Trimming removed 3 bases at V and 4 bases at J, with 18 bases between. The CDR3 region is CATSSFILLRSTEAFF. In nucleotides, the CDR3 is TGTGCCACCAGCAGTTTTATCCTACTTAGGTCCACTGAAGCTTTCTTT.

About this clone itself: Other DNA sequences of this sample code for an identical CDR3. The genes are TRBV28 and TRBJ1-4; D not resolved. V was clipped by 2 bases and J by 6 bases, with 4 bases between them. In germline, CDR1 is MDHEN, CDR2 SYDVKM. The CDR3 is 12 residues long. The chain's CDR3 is CASSLRDEKLFF. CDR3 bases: TGTGCCAGCAGTTTAAGGGATGAAAAACTGTTTTTT. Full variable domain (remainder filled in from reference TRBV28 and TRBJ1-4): DVKVTQSSRYLVKRTGEKVFLECVQDMDHENMFWYRQDPGLGLRLIYFSYDVKMKEKGDIPEGYSVSREKKERFSLILESASTNQTSMYLCASSLRDEKLFFGSGTQLSVL.

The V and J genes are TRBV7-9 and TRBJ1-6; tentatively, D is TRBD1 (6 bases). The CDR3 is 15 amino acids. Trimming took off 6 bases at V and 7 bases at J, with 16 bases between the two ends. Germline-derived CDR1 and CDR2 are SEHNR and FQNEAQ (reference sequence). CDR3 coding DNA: TGTGCCAGCAGTACACGCGGGGGGGCGAATTCACCCCTCCACTTT. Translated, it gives CASSTRGGANSPLHF.

In nucleotides, the CDR3 is TGTGCCAGTAGTATAGGATCGAGAGATACGCAGTATTTT. Translation gives CASSIGSRDTQYF. V is TRBV19 and J is TRBJ2-3; D is undetermined. The ends were cut back, 1 base at V and 5 bases at J, with 7 bases in the middle. The CDR3 covers 13 residues. Germline V gene sequence: CDR1 LNHDA, CDR2 SQIVND (reference sequence).

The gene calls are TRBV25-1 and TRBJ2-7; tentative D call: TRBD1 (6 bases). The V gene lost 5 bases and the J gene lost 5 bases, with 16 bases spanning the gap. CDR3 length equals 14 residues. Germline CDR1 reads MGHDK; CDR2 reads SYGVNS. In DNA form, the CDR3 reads TGTGCCAGCAGTTCTGGGGGCGTTACAAACGAGCAGTACTTC. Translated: CASSSGGVTNEQYF.

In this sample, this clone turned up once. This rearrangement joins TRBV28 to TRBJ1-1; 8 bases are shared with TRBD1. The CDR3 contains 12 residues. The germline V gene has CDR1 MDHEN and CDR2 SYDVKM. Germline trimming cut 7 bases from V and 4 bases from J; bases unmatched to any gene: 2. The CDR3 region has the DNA TGTGCCAGCACTACAGGGGGCACTGAAGCTTTCTTT. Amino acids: CASTTGGTEAFF. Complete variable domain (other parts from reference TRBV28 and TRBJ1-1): DVKVTQSSRYLVKRTGEKVFLECVQDMDHENMFWYRQDPGLGLRLIYFSYDVKMKEKGDIPEGYSVSREKKERFSLILESASTNQTSMYLCASTTGGTEAFFGQGTRLTVV.

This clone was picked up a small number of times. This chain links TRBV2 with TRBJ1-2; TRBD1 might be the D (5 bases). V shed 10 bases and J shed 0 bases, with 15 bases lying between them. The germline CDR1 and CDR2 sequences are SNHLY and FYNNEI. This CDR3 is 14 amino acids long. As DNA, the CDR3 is TGTGCCAACCGGCGAGGGGAAGCTAACTATGGCTACACCTTC. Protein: CANRRGEANYGYTF.

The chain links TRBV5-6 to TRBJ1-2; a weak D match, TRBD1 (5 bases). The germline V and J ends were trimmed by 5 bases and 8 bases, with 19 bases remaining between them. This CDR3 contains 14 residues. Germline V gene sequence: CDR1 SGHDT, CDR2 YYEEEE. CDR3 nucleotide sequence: TGTGCCAGCAGTCCGGGACGGAGAGTTTTAGGCTACACCTTC. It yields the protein CASSPGRRVLGYTF.

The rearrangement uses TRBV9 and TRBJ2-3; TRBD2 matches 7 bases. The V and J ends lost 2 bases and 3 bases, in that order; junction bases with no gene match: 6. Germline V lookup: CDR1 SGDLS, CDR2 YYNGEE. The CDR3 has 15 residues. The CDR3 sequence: CASSVGGRSTDTQYF. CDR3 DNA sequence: TGTGCCAGCAGCGTGGGGGGGAGGAGTACAGATACGCAGTATTTT.

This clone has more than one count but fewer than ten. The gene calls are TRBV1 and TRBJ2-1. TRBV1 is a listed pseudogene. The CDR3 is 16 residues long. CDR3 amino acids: CTSSQVRNAPYNEQFF. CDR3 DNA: TGCACCAGCAGCCAAGTACGGAACGCCCCCTACAATGAGCAGTTCTTC.

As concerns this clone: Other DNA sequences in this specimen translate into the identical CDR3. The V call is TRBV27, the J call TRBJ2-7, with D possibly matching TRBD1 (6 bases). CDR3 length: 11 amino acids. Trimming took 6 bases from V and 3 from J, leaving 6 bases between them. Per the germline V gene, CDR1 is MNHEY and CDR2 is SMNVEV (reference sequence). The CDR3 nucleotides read TGTGCCAGCAGACAGGGCTACGAGCAGTACTTC. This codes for CASRQGYEQYF.

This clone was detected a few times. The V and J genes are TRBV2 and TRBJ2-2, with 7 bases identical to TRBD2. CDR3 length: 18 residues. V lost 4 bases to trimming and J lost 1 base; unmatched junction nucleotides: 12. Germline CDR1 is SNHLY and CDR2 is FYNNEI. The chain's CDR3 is CASSADSLSGKNTGELFF. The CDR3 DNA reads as TGTGCCAGCAGTGCAGATAGTTTGAGCGGGAAGAACACCGGGGAGCTGTTTTTT.

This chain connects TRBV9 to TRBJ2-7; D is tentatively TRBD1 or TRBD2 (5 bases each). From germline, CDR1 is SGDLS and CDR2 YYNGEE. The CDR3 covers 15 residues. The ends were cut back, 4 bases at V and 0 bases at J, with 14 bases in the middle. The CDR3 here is CASSPWDGVSYEQYF. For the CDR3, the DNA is TGTGCCAGCAGCCCCTGGGACGGAGTCTCCTACGAGCAGTACTTC.